Listed below are T cell receptor beta chains from one sample, sequenced in a study of beta chain features in type 1 diabetes. Assay: immunoSEQ multiplex PCR; the TCRdb copy retains only in-frame clones and omits some. The repertoire includes roughly 160,000 clones, less than 10% of them detected once, and roughly 0.5% sits in the top ten. The sequencing input was central memory CD4+ T cells from blood. These receptors all come from a man aged 18 to 35 with type 1 diabetes. Each CDR3 is given with its conserved first and last residue. The D gene is left open where the match is weak. The listing skips clone size in some rows; elsewhere it reads once, few, many or a size class.

v_gene: TRBV5-1
j_gene: TRBJ2-2
abundance: few
d_gene: NA
CDR3aa: CASRSSTNTGELFF
CDR3nt: TGCGCCAGCAGGTCCAGTACGAACACCGGGGAGCTGTTTTTT

v_gene: TRBV6-1
j_gene: TRBJ2-5
abundance: few
d_gene: NA
CDR3aa: CASSEFGQKETQYF
CDR3nt: TGTGCCAGCAGTGAGTTTGGCCAGAAAGAGACCCAGTACTTC

v_gene: TRBV5-8
j_gene: TRBJ2-3
abundance: few
d_gene: TRBD2
CDR3aa: CASTRYLAGGQNTQYF
CDR3nt: TGTGCCAGCACCCGGTATCTAGCGGGAGGACAGAATACGCAGTATTTT

v_gene: TRBV2
j_gene: TRBJ1-1
abundance: NA
d_gene: NA
CDR3aa: CASSKQGLLSGKEAFF
CDR3nt: TGTGCCAGCAGTAAGCAGGGGCTACTCTCGGGGAAGGAAGCTTTCTTT

v_gene: TRBV29-1
j_gene: TRBJ1-2
abundance: NA
d_gene: TRBD1
CDR3aa: CSVEGQGGGYTF
CDR3nt: TGCAGCGTTGAGGGACAGGGAGGTGGCTACACCTTC

v_gene: TRBV21-1
j_gene: TRBJ2-7
abundance: few
d_gene: NA
CDR3aa: CASSNRGGTYEQYF
CDR3nt: TGTGCCAGCAGCAATCGCGGGGGCACCTACGAGCAGTACTTC

v_gene: TRBV7-9
j_gene: TRBJ2-7
abundance: NA
d_gene: TRBD1
CDR3aa: CASSYDGDRAYEQYF
CDR3nt: TGTGCCAGCAGCTACGACGGGGACAGGGCCTACGAGCAGTACTTC

v_gene: TRBV5-4
j_gene: TRBJ1-4
abundance: few
d_gene: TRBD1
CDR3aa: CASSQQGQGLEKLFF
CDR3nt: TGTGCCAGCAGCCAACAGGGACAGGGGCTCGAAAAACTGTTTTTT

v_gene: TRBV6-4
j_gene: TRBJ1-2
abundance: NA
d_gene: NA
CDR3aa: CASSLGDYGYTF
CDR3nt: TGTGCCAGCAGCCTAGGAGACTATGGCTACACCTTC

v_gene: TRBV28
j_gene: TRBJ2-7
abundance: few
d_gene: NA
CDR3aa: CASSYMRGSERYEQYF
CDR3nt: TGTGCCAGCAGTTACATGCGAGGGTCTGAAAGATACGAGCAGTACTTC

v_gene: TRBV28
j_gene: TRBJ1-2
abundance: NA
d_gene: NA
CDR3aa: CAVTERNYGYTF
CDR3nt: TGTGCCGTCACGGAGAGGAACTATGGCTACACCTTC

v_gene: TRBV28
j_gene: TRBJ2-3
abundance: NA
d_gene: NA
CDR3aa: CASSYSGQLLNTDTQYF
CDR3nt: TGTGCCAGCAGTTACTCCGGACAGCTCCTAAACACAGATACGCAGTATTTT

v_gene: TRBV27
j_gene: TRBJ2-2
abundance: many
d_gene: TRBD1
CDR3aa: CASRGTGGTGELFF
CDR3nt: TGTGCCAGCAGAGGGACAGGGGGCACCGGGGAGCTGTTTTTT

v_gene: TRBV27
j_gene: TRBJ1-1
abundance: few
d_gene: NA
CDR3aa: CASSLAGENTEAFF
CDR3nt: TGTGCCAGCAGTTTGGCAGGGGAGAACACTGAAGCTTTCTTT

v_gene: TRBV29-1
j_gene: TRBJ1-6
abundance: few
d_gene: NA
CDR3aa: CSVKAQENSPLHF
CDR3nt: TGCAGCGTGAAAGCCCAGGAAAATTCACCCCTCCACTTT

v_gene: TRBV13
j_gene: TRBJ2-1
abundance: few
d_gene: NA
CDR3aa: CASSLDRGGYYNEQFF
CDR3nt: TGTGCCAGCAGCTTAGACAGGGGGGGATACTACAATGAGCAGTTCTTC

v_gene: TRBV28
j_gene: TRBJ2-7
abundance: NA
d_gene: TRBD1
CDR3aa: CASGRTGELLEQYF
CDR3nt: TGTGCCAGCGGTCGGACAGGGGAGCTCCTCGAGCAGTACTTC

v_gene: TRBV5-4
j_gene: TRBJ1-1
abundance: few
d_gene: NA
CDR3aa: CASSDGSRNVAFF
CDR3nt: TGTGCCAGCAGCGACGGAAGCAGGAACGTTGCTTTCTTT

v_gene: TRBV28
j_gene: TRBJ1-4
abundance: NA
d_gene: NA
CDR3aa: CASSFTGRVELFF
CDR3nt: TGTGCCAGCAGTTTCACAGGCAGGGTGGAACTGTTTTTT

v_gene: TRBV18
j_gene: TRBJ1-1
abundance: NA
d_gene: NA
CDR3aa: CASSLARTEAFF
CDR3nt: TGTGCCAGCTCACTAGCTAGAACTGAAGCTTTCTTT

v_gene: TRBV5-8
j_gene: TRBJ1-2
abundance: NA
d_gene: NA
CDR3aa: CASSLAGRAQYGYTF
CDR3nt: TGTGCCAGCAGCTTGGCCGGCAGGGCGCAGTATGGCTACACCTTC

v_gene: TRBV20-1
j_gene: TRBJ1-2
abundance: few
d_gene: NA
CDR3aa: CSARSRYGYTF
CDR3nt: TGCAGTGCTAGGTCGAGATATGGCTACACCTTC

v_gene: TRBV15
j_gene: TRBJ2-2
abundance: many
d_gene: NA
CDR3aa: CATKRANTGELFF
CDR3nt: TGTGCCACCAAGAGAGCGAACACCGGGGAGCTGTTTTTT

v_gene: TRBV4-3
j_gene: TRBJ2-1
abundance: few
d_gene: TRBD2
CDR3aa: CASSQVGTSGGALIF
CDR3nt: TGCGCCAGCAGCCAGGTCGGGACTAGCGGGGGGGCTTTGATCTTC

v_gene: TRBV9
j_gene: TRBJ2-3
abundance: NA
d_gene: NA
CDR3aa: CASSVGGGRSTDTQYF
CDR3nt: TGTGCCAGCAGCGTAGGTGGGGGGAGGAGCACAGATACGCAGTATTTT

v_gene: TRBV28
j_gene: TRBJ2-7
abundance: NA
d_gene: NA
CDR3aa: CASSTRDYEQYF
CDR3nt: TGTGCCAGCAGTACCCGCGACTACGAGCAGTACTTC

v_gene: TRBV27
j_gene: TRBJ2-5
abundance: NA
d_gene: TRBD2
CDR3aa: CASSPFGLAGQETQYF
CDR3nt: TGTGCCAGCAGTCCCTTCGGACTAGCGGGACAAGAGACCCAGTACTTC

v_gene: TRBV29-1
j_gene: TRBJ1-1
abundance: few
d_gene: NA
CDR3aa: CSVDRVGGEAFF
CDR3nt: TGCAGCGTTGACCGGGTAGGAGGTGAAGCTTTCTTT

v_gene: TRBV5-1
j_gene: TRBJ1-2
abundance: few
d_gene: NA
CDR3aa: CASSSQAGGNYGYTF
CDR3nt: TGCGCCAGCAGCTCCCAGGCGGGGGGTAACTATGGCTACACCTTC

v_gene: TRBV7-2
j_gene: TRBJ1-4
abundance: NA
d_gene: NA
CDR3aa: CASSFTTNEKLFF
CDR3nt: TGTGCCAGCAGCTTTACAACTAATGAAAAACTGTTTTTT

v_gene: TRBV5-5
j_gene: TRBJ1-2
abundance: few
d_gene: TRBD1
CDR3aa: CASSSYNPGGASGYTF
CDR3nt: TGTGCCAGCAGCTCGTACAATCCAGGGGGCGCCTCCGGCTACACCTTC

v_gene: TRBV5-4
j_gene: TRBJ1-2
abundance: NA
d_gene: TRBD1
CDR3aa: CASSFRQGIVSYGYTF
CDR3nt: TGTGCCAGCAGCTTCCGACAGGGGATTGTTAGCTATGGCTACACCTTC

v_gene: TRBV18
j_gene: TRBJ1-3
abundance: few
d_gene: NA
CDR3aa: CASSPENGNTIYF
CDR3nt: TGTGCCAGCTCACCAGAGAATGGAAACACCATATATTTT

v_gene: TRBV29-1
j_gene: TRBJ2-5
abundance: NA
d_gene: NA
CDR3aa: CSVGISNQETQYF
CDR3nt: TGCAGCGTTGGTATAAGCAACCAAGAGACCCAGTACTTC

v_gene: TRBV30
j_gene: TRBJ2-7
abundance: NA
d_gene: TRBD1
CDR3aa: CAWSVQGGEQYF
CDR3nt: TGTGCCTGGAGTGTACAGGGGGGCGAGCAGTACTTC

v_gene: TRBV27
j_gene: TRBJ1-4
abundance: NA
d_gene: NA
CDR3aa: CASSLARAFGKLFF
CDR3nt: TGTGCCAGCAGTTTGGCCAGGGCGTTTGGAAAACTGTTTTTT

v_gene: TRBV5-4
j_gene: TRBJ2-5
abundance: few
d_gene: TRBD1
CDR3aa: CASSLGLTYGTGGIQYF
CDR3nt: TGTGCCAGCAGCTTGGGACTTACTTACGGGACAGGGGGTATCCAGTACTTC

v_gene: TRBV28
j_gene: TRBJ2-6
abundance: NA
d_gene: NA
CDR3aa: CASSLYPPTGSGANVLTF
CDR3nt: TGTGCCAGCAGTTTATATCCCCCTACAGGATCTGGGGCCAACGTCCTGACTTTC

v_gene: TRBV7-9
j_gene: TRBJ2-5
abundance: few
d_gene: TRBD2
CDR3aa: CASSLFGGTQVTQYF
CDR3nt: TGTGCCAGCAGCTTGTTCGGGGGGACTCAGGTGACCCAGTACTTC

v_gene: TRBV6-6
j_gene: TRBJ2-5
abundance: few
d_gene: TRBD2
CDR3aa: CASSSSGGGIQETQYF
CDR3nt: TGTGCCAGCAGTTCAAGCGGGGGGGGCATCCAAGAGACCCAGTACTTC

v_gene: TRBV7-8
j_gene: TRBJ2-2
abundance: NA
d_gene: TRBD1
CDR3aa: CASKKPGQGIGTGELFF
CDR3nt: TGTGCCAGCAAGAAACCGGGACAGGGAATTGGAACCGGGGAGCTGTTTTTT

v_gene: TRBV6-6
j_gene: TRBJ1-1
abundance: few
d_gene: NA
CDR3aa: CASSHNRVEAFF
CDR3nt: TGTGCCAGCAGCCATAACAGGGTTGAAGCTTTCTTT

v_gene: TRBV5-1
j_gene: TRBJ1-1
abundance: few
d_gene: NA
CDR3aa: CASRKSSGLPNTEAFF
CDR3nt: TGCGCCAGCAGAAAATCTTCAGGGCTTCCGAACACTGAAGCTTTCTTT

v_gene: TRBV2
j_gene: TRBJ2-3
abundance: NA
d_gene: NA
CDR3aa: CASTETNARTQYF
CDR3nt: TGTGCCAGCACTGAAACAAACGCGAGGACGCAGTATTTT

v_gene: TRBV15
j_gene: TRBJ2-6
abundance: NA
d_gene: NA
CDR3aa: CATSRDPRISGANVLTF
CDR3nt: TGTGCCACCAGCAGAGATCCCAGGATCTCTGGGGCCAACGTCCTGACTTTC

v_gene: TRBV11-2
j_gene: TRBJ2-5
abundance: many
d_gene: NA
CDR3aa: CASSLARRAQTQYF
CDR3nt: TGTGCCAGCAGCTTAGCACGGCGGGCACAGACCCAGTACTTC

v_gene: TRBV7-9
j_gene: TRBJ1-2
abundance: few
d_gene: NA
CDR3aa: CASSLLTAYGYTF
CDR3nt: TGTGCCAGCAGCTTATTAACAGCCTATGGCTACACCTTC

v_gene: TRBV6-5
j_gene: TRBJ2-3
abundance: few
d_gene: NA
CDR3aa: CASRLLPGDTQYF
CDR3nt: TGTGCCAGCAGACTCCTCCCAGGGGATACGCAGTATTTT

v_gene: TRBV4-2
j_gene: TRBJ2-5
abundance: few
d_gene: TRBD1
CDR3aa: CASSVGQGYETQYF
CDR3nt: TGTGCCAGCAGCGTGGGACAGGGGTACGAGACCCAGTACTTC

v_gene: TRBV12-5
j_gene: TRBJ2-1
abundance: few
d_gene: TRBD2
CDR3aa: CASGSLSGGSYNEQFF
CDR3nt: TGTGCTAGTGGTTCCCTTAGCGGGGGCTCCTACAATGAGCAGTTCTTC

v_gene: TRBV28
j_gene: TRBJ1-2
abundance: few
d_gene: NA
CDR3aa: CASSYGLEHGYTF
CDR3nt: TGTGCCAGCAGCTACGGACTTGAGCATGGCTACACCTTC